This T cell receptor beta chain was observed in a study of CD8 T cells in ankylosing spondylitis. Study-wide findings and caveats: Characteristic of ankylosing spondylitis blood, it appeared, was a TCR beta motif comprising about eight highly homologous variants.

TCRdb re-analysed the 5' RACE reads in MiXCR, keeping a single row per CDR3 protein. The sample consists of 700,000 to 850,000 distinct CDR3 sequences, about 11% of them appearing once. Details on this clonotype: The antigen is undetermined.

Per the germline V gene, CDR1 is SGHTA and CDR2 is FQGNSA. This CDR3 has 15 residues. With V trimmed by 3 bases and J by 6 bases, 5 bases remained unmatched. Sequences were obtained from blood, either unsorted or a sorted T cell fraction (not recorded which). The chain has TRBV7-2 and TRBJ2-1, with 10 bases identical to TRBD2. This receptor was taken from a male donor with ankylosing spondylitis. The CDR3 DNA reads as TGTGCCAGCAGCTTGCGACTAGCGGGCGCCAATGAGCAGTTCTTC. It translates to CASSLRLAGANEQFF. Using reference TRBV7-2 and TRBJ2-1 for the parts outside the CDR3, the full variable domain is GAGVSQSPSNKVTEKGKDVELRCDPISGHTALYWYRQSLGQGLEFLIYFQGNSAPDKSGLPSDRFSAERTGGSVSTLTIQRTQQEDSAVYLCASSLRLAGANEQFFGPGTRLTVL.